This T cell receptor beta chain appears in the sequencing data of a study of neurological immune-mediated disorders. The authors produced cDNA by 5'RACE using 10-nucleotide random UMIs. TCRdb itself ran the 5' RACE reads through MiXCR, one entry per CDR3 protein. The sample yields over 35,000 distinct CDR3 sequences, just under 4.5% seen once. This clonotype came up a few times. CDR1 LGHNA and CDR2 YSLEER come from the germline V gene. The CDR3 sequence is 13 residues long. V was cut by 1 base and J by 4 bases, with 5 bases left in between. Sample: PBMCs. This clonotype originated in an older woman with multiple sclerosis. The chain has TRBV4-3 and TRBJ1-3; D call uncertain. CDR3 sequence reads: CASSQASGNTIYF. As DNA, the CDR3 is TGCGCCAGCAGCCAAGCATCGGGAAACACCATATATTTT.